This TCR beta chain was sequenced during a study of blood T cell repertoires in COVID-19. The repertoire was sequenced with immunoSEQ multiplex PCR; TCRdb's copy has only in-frame clones and lacks some. The data show 65,000 or so clones, roughly 77% seen once. What was sequenced was peripheral blood. This receptor was obtained from a woman in her 70s with acute or convalescent COVID-19.

The CDR3 DNA follows: TGTGCCAGCAGCGCTGGTTGGGCAAATGAAAAACTGTTTTTT. This sequence encodes CASSAGWANEKLFF. V is TRBV5-5 and J is TRBJ1-4; D ambiguous. The CDR3 runs 14 residues. In germline, CDR1 is SGHKS, CDR2 YYEKEE (reference sequence). V lost 4 bases and J 5 bases, leaving 12 bases between the germline ends. Full variable domain (outside the CDR3, taken from reference TRBV5-5 and TRBJ1-4): DAGVTQSPTHLIKTRGQQVTLRCSPISGHKSVSWYQQVLGQGPQFIFQYYEKEERGRGNFPDRFSARQFPNYSSELNVNALLLGDSALYLCASSAGWANEKLFFGSGTQLSVL.